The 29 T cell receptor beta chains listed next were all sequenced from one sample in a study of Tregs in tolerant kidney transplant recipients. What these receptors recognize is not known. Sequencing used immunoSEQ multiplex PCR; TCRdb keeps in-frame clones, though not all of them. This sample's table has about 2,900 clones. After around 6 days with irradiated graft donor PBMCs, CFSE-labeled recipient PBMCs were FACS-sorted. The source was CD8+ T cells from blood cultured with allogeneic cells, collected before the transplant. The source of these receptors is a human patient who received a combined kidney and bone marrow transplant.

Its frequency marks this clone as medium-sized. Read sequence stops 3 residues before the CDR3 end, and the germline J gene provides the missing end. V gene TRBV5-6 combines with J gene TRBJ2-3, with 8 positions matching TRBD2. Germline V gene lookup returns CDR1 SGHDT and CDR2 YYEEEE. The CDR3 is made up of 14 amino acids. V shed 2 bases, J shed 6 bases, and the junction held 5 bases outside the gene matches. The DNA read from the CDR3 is TGTGCCAGCAGCTTTACTAGCGGAATGGATACG. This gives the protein CASSFTSGMDT. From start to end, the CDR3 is CASSFTSGMDTQYF.

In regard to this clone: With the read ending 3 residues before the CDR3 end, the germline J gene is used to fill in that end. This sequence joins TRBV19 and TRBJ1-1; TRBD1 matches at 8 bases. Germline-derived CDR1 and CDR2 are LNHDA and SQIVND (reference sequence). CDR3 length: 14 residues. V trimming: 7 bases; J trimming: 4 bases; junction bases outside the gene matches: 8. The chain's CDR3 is CASNSGTGLTEAFF. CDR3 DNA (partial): TGTGCCAGTAATTCCGGGACAGGTCTCACTGAA.

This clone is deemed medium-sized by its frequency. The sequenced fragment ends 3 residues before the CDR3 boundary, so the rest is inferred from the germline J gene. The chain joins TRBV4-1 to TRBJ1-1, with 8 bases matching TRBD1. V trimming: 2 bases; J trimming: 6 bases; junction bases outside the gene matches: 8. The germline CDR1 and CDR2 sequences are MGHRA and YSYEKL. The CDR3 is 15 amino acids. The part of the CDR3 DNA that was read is TGCGCCAGCAGCCAATTATACAGGGGGGACGCTGAA. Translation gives CASSQLYRGDAE. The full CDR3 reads CASSQLYRGDAEAFF.

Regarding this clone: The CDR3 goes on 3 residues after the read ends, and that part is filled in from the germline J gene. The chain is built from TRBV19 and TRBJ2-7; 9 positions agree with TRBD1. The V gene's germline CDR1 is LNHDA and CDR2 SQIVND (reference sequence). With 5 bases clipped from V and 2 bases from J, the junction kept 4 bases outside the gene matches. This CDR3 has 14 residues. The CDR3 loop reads CASSAGDRAYEQYF. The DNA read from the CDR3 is TGTGCCAGTAGTGCGGGGGACAGGGCCTACGAG.

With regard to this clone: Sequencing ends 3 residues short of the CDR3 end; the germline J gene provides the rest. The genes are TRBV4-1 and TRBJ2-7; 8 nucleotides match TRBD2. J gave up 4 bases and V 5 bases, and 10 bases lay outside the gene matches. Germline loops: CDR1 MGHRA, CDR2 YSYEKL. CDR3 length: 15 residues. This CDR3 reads CASSATAGGGYEQYF. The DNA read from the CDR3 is TGCGCCAGCAGCGCCACCGCGGGGGGTGGGTACGAG.

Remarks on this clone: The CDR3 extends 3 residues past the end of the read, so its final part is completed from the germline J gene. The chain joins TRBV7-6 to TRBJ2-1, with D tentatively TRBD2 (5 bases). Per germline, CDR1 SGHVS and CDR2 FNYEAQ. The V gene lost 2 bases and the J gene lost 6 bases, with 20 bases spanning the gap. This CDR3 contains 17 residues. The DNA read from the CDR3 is TGTGCCAGCAGCTTAAACCGCCGGGGAGTCGACTTCAATGAG. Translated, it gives CASSLNRRGVDFNE. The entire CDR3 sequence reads CASSLNRRGVDFNEQFF.

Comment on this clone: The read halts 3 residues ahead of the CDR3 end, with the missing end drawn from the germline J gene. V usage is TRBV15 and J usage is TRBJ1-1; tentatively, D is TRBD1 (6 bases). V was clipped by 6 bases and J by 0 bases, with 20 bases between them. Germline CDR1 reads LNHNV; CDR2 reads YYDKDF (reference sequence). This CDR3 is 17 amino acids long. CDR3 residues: CATSPGPGASVNTEAFF. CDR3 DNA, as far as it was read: TGTGCCACCAGTCCGGGGCCAGGGGCCTCGGTGAACACTGAA.

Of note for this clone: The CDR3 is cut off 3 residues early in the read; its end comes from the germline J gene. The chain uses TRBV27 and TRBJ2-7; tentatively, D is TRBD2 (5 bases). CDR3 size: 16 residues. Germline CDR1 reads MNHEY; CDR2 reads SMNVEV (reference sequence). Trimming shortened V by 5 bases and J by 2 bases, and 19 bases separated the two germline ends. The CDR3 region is CASSPSSGETTYEQYF. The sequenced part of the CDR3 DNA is TGTGCCAGCAGTCCGTCTTCCGGGGAAACCACCTACGAG.

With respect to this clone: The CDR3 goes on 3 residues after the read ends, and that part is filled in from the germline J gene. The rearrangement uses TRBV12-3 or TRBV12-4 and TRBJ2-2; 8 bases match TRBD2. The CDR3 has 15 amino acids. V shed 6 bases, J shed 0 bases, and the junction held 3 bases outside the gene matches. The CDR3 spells CASRAGGPNTGELFF. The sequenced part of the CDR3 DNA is TGTGCCAGCAGGGCGGGGGGCCCGAACACCGGGGAG.

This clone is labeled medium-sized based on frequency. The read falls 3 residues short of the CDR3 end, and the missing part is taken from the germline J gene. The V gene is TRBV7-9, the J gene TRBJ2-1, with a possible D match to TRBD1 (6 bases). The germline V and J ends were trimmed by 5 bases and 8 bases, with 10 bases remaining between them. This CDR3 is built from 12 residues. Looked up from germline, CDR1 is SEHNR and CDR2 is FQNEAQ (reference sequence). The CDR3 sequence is CASSNRADEQFF. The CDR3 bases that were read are TGTGCCAGCAGCAACAGGGCCGATGAG. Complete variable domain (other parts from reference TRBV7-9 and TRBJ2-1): DTGVSQNPRHKITKRGQNVTFRCDPISEHNRLYWYRQTLGQGPEFLTYFQNEAQLEKSRLLSDRFSAERPKGSFSTLEIQRTEQGDSAMYLCASSNRADEQFFGPGTRLTVL.

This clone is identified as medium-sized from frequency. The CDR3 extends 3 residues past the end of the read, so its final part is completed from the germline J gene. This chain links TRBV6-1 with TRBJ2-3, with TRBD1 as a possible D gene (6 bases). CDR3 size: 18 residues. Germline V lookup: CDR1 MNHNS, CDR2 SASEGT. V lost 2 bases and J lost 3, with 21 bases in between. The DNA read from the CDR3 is TGTGCCAGCAGTGAATTCGTAGGCGGAACAGGGAGAACAGATACG. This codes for CASSEFVGGTGRTDT. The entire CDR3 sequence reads CASSEFVGGTGRTDTQYF.

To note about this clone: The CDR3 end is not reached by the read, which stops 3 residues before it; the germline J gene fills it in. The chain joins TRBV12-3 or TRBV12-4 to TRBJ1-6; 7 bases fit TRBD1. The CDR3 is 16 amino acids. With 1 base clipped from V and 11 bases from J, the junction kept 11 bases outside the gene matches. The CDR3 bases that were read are TGTGCCAGCAGTTTAGGACAGGGAGGGGGAAGGCCACCC. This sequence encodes CASSLGQGGGRPP. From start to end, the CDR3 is CASSLGQGGGRPPLHF.

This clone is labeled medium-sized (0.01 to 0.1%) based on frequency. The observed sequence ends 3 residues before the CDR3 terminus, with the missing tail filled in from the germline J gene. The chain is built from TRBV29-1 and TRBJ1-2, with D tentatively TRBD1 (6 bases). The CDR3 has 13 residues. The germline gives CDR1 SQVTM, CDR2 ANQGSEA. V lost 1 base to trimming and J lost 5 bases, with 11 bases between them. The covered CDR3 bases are TGCAGCGTTGAAGGGGCAGGGGAATATGGC. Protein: CSVEGAGEYG. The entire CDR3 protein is CSVEGAGEYGYTF.

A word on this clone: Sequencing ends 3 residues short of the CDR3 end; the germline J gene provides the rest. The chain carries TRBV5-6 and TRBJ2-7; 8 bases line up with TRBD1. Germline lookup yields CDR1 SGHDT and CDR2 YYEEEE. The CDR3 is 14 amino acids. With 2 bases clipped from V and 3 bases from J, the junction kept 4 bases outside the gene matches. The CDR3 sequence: CASSFGTGGYEQYF. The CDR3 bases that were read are TGTGCCAGCAGCTTTGGTACAGGGGGCTACGAG. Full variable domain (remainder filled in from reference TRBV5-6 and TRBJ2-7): DAGVTQSPTHLIKTRGQQVTLRCSPKSGHDTVSWYQQALGQGPQFIFQYYEEEERQRGNFPDRFSGHQFPNYSSELNVNALLLGDSALYLCASSFGTGGYEQYFGPGTRLTVT.

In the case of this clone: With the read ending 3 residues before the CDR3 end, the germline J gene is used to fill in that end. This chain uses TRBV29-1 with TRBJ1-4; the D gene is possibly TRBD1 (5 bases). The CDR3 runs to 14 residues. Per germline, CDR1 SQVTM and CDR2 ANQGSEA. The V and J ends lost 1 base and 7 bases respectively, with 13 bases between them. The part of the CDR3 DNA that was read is TGCAGCGTTGAAGGGGCAGGGATGGGTGAAAAA. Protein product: CSVEGAGMGEK. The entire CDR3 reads CSVEGAGMGEKLFF. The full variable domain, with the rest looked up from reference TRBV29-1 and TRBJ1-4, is SAVISQKPSRDICQRGTSLTIQCQVDSQVTMMFWYRQQPGQSLTLIATANQGSEATYESGFVIDKFPISRPNLTFSTLTVSNMSPEDSSIYLCSVEGAGMGEKLFFGSGTQLSVL.

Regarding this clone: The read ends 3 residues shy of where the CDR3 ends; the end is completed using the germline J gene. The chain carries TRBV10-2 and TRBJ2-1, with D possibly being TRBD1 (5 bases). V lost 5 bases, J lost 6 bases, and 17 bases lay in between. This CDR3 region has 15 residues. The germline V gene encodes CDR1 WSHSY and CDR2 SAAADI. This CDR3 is CASSQTGLQGNEQFF. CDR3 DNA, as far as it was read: TGCGCCAGCAGTCAGACCGGGCTGCAGGGCAATGAG.

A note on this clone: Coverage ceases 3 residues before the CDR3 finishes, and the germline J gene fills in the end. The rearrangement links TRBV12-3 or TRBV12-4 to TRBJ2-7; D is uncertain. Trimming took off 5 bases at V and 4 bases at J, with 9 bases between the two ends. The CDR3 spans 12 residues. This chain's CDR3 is CASSPGPYEQYF. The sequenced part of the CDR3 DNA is TGTGCCAGCAGTCCTGGGCCTTACGAG.

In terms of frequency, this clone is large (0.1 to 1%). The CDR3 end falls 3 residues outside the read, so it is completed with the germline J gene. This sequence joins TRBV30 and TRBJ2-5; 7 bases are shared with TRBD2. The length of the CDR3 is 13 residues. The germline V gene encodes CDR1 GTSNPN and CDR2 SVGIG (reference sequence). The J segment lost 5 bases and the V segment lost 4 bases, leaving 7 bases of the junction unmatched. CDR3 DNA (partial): TGTGCCTGGACTAGCGGAGGGGCGGAGACC. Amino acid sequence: CAWTSGGAET. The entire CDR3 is CAWTSGGAETQYF. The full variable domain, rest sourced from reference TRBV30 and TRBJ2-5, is SQTIHQWPATLVQPVGSPLSLECTVEGTSNPNLYWYRQAAGRGLQLLFYSVGIGQISSEVPQNLSASRPQDRQFILSSKKLLLSDSGFYLCAWTSGGAETQYFGPGTRLLVL.

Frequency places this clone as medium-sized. The CDR3 DNA, read in part, is TGTGCCATCAGTGAGTTGGTTAGCGGGAGGGTCCCGAACACCGGGGAG. Amino acid sequence: CAISELVSGRVPNTGE. The CDR3 in full is CAISELVSGRVPNTGELFF. The chain uses TRBV10-3 and TRBJ2-2; the match to TRBD2 covers 11 bases. The read terminates 3 residues ahead of where the CDR3 ends, so the germline J gene completes it. CDR1 ENHRY and CDR2 SYGVKD come from the germline V gene. This CDR3 is 19 amino acids long. Germline trimming cut 1 base from V and 0 bases from J; bases unmatched to any gene: 7.

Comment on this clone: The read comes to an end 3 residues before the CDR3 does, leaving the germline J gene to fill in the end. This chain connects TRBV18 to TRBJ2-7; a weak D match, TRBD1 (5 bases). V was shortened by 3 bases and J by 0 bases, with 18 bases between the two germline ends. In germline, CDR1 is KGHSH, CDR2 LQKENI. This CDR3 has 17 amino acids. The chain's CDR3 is CASSPRSPRTPSYEQYF. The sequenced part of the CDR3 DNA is TGTGCCAGCTCACCCAGGTCCCCGCGGACACCCTCCTACGAG.

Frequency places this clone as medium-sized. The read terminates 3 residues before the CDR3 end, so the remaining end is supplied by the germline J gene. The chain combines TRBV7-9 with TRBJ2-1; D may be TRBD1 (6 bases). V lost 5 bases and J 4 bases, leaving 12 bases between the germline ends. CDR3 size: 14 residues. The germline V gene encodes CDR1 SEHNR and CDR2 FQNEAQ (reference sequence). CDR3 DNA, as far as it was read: TGTGCCAGCAGCCCTTGGGGGCGGTACAATGAG. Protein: CASSPWGRYNE. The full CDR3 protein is CASSPWGRYNEQFF.

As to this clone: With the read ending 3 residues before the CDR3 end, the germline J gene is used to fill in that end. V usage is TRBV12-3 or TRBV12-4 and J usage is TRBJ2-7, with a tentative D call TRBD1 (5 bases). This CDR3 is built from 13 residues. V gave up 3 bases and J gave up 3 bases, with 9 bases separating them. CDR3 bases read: TGTGCCAGCAGTTTTGGGGCACTCTACGAG. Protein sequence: CASSFGALYE. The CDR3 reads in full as CASSFGALYEQYF.

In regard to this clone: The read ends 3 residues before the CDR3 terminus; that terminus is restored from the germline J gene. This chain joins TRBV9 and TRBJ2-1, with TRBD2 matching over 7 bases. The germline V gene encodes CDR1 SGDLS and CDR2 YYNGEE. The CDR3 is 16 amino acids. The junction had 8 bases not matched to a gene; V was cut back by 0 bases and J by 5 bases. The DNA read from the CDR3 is TGTGCCAGCAGCGTAGGTTCGCTAGCGGAGAACAATGAG. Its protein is CASSVGSLAENNE. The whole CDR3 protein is CASSVGSLAENNEQFF.

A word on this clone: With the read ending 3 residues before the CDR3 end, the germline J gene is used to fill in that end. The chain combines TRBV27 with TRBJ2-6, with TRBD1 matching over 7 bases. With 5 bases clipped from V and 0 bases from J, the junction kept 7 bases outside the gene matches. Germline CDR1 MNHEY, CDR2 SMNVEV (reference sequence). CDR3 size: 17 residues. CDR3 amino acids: CASSVTRQGSGANVLTF. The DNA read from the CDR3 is TGTGCCAGCAGTGTCACCCGACAGGGCTCTGGGGCCAACGTC. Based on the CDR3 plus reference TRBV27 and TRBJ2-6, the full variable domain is EAQVTQNPRYLITVTGKKLTVTCSQNMNHEYMSWYRQDPGLGLRQIYYSMNVEVTDKGDVPEGYKVSRKEKRNFPLILESPSPNQTSLYFCASSVTRQGSGANVLTFGAGSRLTVL.

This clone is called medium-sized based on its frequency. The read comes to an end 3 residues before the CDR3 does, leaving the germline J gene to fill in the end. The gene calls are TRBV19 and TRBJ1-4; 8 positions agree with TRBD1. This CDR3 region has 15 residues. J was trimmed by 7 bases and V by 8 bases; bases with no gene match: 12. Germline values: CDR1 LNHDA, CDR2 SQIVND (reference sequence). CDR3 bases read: TGTGCCAGTGGAATCCACCGGGACAGGCCTGAAAAA. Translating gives CASGIHRDRPEK. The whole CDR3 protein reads CASGIHRDRPEKLFF. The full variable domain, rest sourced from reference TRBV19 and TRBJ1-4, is DGGITQSPKYLFRKEGQNVTLSCEQNLNHDAMYWYRQDPGQGLRLIYYSQIVNDFQKGDIAEGYSVSREKKESFPLTVTSAQKNPTAFYLCASGIHRDRPEKLFFGSGTQLSVL.

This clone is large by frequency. The CDR3 bases that were read are TGTGCCAGCTCACCACGCCACAGGGATTACGGTCGTATTGAAAAA. This codes for CASSPRHRDYGRIEK. The CDR3, in full, reads CASSPRHRDYGRIEKLFF. The chain recombines TRBV18 with TRBJ1-4; D might be TRBD1 (6 bases). The read ends 3 residues before the CDR3 terminus; that terminus is restored from the germline J gene. V was pared by 1 base and J by 7 bases, with 22 bases between. Germline values: CDR1 KGHSH, CDR2 LQKENI. The CDR3 runs 18 residues.

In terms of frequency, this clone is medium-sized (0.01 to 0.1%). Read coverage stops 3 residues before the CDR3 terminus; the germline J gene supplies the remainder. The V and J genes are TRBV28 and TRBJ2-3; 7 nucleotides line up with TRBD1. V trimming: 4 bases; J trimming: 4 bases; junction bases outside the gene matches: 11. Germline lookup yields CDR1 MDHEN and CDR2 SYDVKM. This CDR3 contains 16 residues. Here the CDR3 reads CASSSPRGWMADTQYF. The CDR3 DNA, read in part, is TGTGCCAGCAGTTCACCCAGGGGGTGGATGGCAGATACG.

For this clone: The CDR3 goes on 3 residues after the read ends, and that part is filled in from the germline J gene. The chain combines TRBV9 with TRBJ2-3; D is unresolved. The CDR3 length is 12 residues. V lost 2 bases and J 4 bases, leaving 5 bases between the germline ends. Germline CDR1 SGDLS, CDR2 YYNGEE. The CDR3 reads CASSVSSDTQYF. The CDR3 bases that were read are TGTGCCAGCAGCGTGAGCTCAGATACG.

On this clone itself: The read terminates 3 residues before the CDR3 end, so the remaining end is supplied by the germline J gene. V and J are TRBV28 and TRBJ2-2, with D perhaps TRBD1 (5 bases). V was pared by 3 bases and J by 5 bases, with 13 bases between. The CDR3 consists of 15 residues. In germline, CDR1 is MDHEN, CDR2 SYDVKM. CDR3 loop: CASSFPGAGTGELFF. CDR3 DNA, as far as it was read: TGTGCCAGCAGTTTTCCCGGTGCAGGGACCGGGGAG.